One sample yielded the 16 T cell receptor beta chains listed below, sequenced in a study of blood T cell repertoires in COVID-19. TCRdb's table, derived via immunoSEQ multiplex PCR, lists solely in-frame clones and lacks some. This sample carries 150,000 to 200,000 clones, more than 75% of them seen once, and the ten largest clones take 18%. Material for sequencing was peripheral blood. The receptor set was obtained from a man aged 55 to 70 with active or convalescent COVID-19.

In its sample, this clone was seen once. The chain joins TRBV27 to TRBJ1-1, with 10 bases identical to TRBD1. With V trimmed by 10 bases and J by 4 bases, 6 bases remained unmatched. The CDR3 has 13 amino acids. Germline V gene lookup returns CDR1 MNHEY and CDR2 SMNVEV (reference sequence). The CDR3 DNA is TGTGCCACCACCCGGACAGGGGGCACTGAAGCTTTCTTT. It is translated as CATTRTGGTEAFF.

In this sample, this clone turned up once. The identical CDR3 is also encoded by other nucleotide sequences in the sample. J is TRBJ1-1 and V is TRBV5-1; 7 positions match TRBD1. The CDR3 consists of 15 residues. Germline V lookup: CDR1 SGHRS, CDR2 YFSETQ. Germline trimming cut 0 bases from V and 1 base from J; bases unmatched to any gene: 3. CDR3 region: CASSLGGTENTEAFF. The CDR3 DNA sequence: TGCGCCAGCAGCTTGGGCGGGACAGAGAACACTGAAGCTTTCTTT.

Here the CDR3 DNA reads TGTGCCTGGGATAGGGGTCCCTACGAGCAGTACTTC. It translates to CAWDRGPYEQYF. The chain combines TRBV30 with TRBJ2-7; TRBD1 might be the D (5 bases). With 5 bases removed from V and 2 bases from J, the gap between germline ends came to 10 bases. The CDR3 spans 12 residues. Per the germline V gene, CDR1 is GTSNPN and CDR2 is SVGIG (reference sequence).

The chain has TRBV3-1 (or the pseudogene TRBV3-2) and TRBJ2-4; 9 bases match TRBD1. The CDR3 runs 16 residues. The V segment lost 2 bases and the J segment 1 base; nucleotides outside the gene matches: 3. Germline CDR1 LGHDT, CDR2 YNNKEL (reference sequence). The CDR3 here is CASSQTGTGAKNIQYF. The CDR3 DNA reads TGTGCCAGCAGCCAAACCGGGACAGGGGCCAAAAACATTCAGTACTTC.

The chain combines TRBV19 with TRBJ2-7, with 14 bases matching TRBD2. V lost 7 bases and J lost 10; bases outside the gene matches: 9. The CDR3 consists of 14 residues. Germline CDR1 and CDR2: LNHDA and SQIVND (reference sequence). The CDR3 DNA sequence: TGTGCCAGTAAGACTAGCGGGGGGGCCGGGGGTCAGTACTTC. This sequence encodes CASKTSGGAGGQYF.

J is TRBJ1-1 and V is TRBV24-1; D call uncertain. V was clipped by 11 bases and J by 5 bases, with 8 bases between them. Looked up from germline, CDR1 is KGHDR and CDR2 is SFDVKD. This CDR3 comprises 10 residues. The CDR3 DNA is TGTGCCAGCCAGCGGACTGAAGCTTTCTTT. This codes for CASQRTEAFF.

The sample holds a few counts of this clone. The genes are TRBV6-1 and TRBJ2-4; D may be TRBD2 (5 bases). Per the germline V gene, CDR1 is MNHNS and CDR2 is SASEGT. V was shortened by 3 bases and J by 2 bases, with 17 bases between the two germline ends. The CDR3 consists of 17 residues. DNA of the CDR3: TGTGCCAGCAGTGAGAGGGTACTACGGTCAACCAAAAACATTCAGTACTTC. It yields the protein CASSERVLRSTKNIQYF.

The V gene is TRBV18, the J gene TRBJ1-1; tentative D call: TRBD1 (6 bases). Per germline, CDR1 KGHSH and CDR2 LQKENI. This CDR3 comprises 16 residues. The V end was cut by 1 base, the J end by 1 base, with 13 bases between. The CDR3 bases are TGTGCCAGCTCACCACGGTCTATAGGGGGGAACACTGAAGCTTTCTTT. This gives the protein CASSPRSIGGNTEAFF.

The chain employs TRBV2 and TRBJ1-2, with D possibly TRBD1 on 6 matching bases. The CDR3 runs 15 residues. V lost 7 bases, J lost 2 bases, and 17 bases lay in between. CDR1 and CDR2 (germline): SNHLY, FYNNEI. The CDR3: CASTLLGQGNYGYTF. In DNA form, the CDR3 reads TGTGCCAGCACTCTCTTAGGGCAGGGGAACTATGGCTACACCTTC.

The CDR3 region has the DNA TGCGCCAGCAGTGATCCCAGGGACTACTACGAGCAGTACTTC. Translated: CASSDPRDYYEQYF. V is TRBV10-2 and J is TRBJ2-7; 7 positions agree with TRBD2. Germline-derived CDR1 and CDR2 are WSHSY and SAAADI. This CDR3 region has 14 residues. After removal of 3 bases from V and 3 bases from J, the junction contained 5 bases not matched to a gene.

V is TRBV6-5 and J is TRBJ1-2, with 8 bases matching TRBD1. The CDR3 totals 14 residues. Germline V lookup: CDR1 MNHEY, CDR2 SVGAGI. The junction had 6 bases not matched to a gene; V was cut back by 5 bases and J by 4 bases. The CDR3 DNA reads TGTGCCAGCAGTAGGACAGGGATTATCTATGGCTACACCTTC. It codes for CASSRTGIIYGYTF.

This chain's CDR3 is CASSYRDEQFF. The CDR3 nucleotides are TGTGCCAGCAGTTATCGGGATGAGCAGTTCTTC. The chain carries TRBV6-5 and TRBJ2-1; D is unresolved. Germline V gene data show CDR1 as MNHEY and CDR2 as SVGAGI. The CDR3 spans 11 residues. Trimming pared 3 bases from V and 8 bases from J, leaving 5 bases between.

The V call is TRBV5-1, the J call TRBJ2-1, with D uncertain. Trimming took 1 base from V and 7 from J, leaving 6 bases between them. Germline V gives CDR1 SGHRS, CDR2 YFSETQ. This CDR3 is built from 12 residues. Here the CDR3 DNA reads TGCGCCAGCAGCTTGTCCCAAAATGAGCAGTTCTTC. Protein product: CASSLSQNEQFF. The full variable domain, in which reference TRBV5-1 and TRBJ2-1 provide the parts outside the CDR3, is KAGVTQTPRYLIKTRGQQVTLSCSPISGHRSVSWYQQTPGQGLQFLFEYFSETQRNKGNFPGRFSGRQFSNSRSEMNVSTLELGDSALYLCASSLSQNEQFFGPGTRLTVL.

V gene TRBV27 combines with J gene TRBJ1-2; D unresolved. CDR3 length: 17 amino acids. Per germline, CDR1 MNHEY and CDR2 SMNVEV (reference sequence). V shed 5 bases and J shed 0 bases, with 19 bases lying between them. CDR3 nucleotide sequence: TGTGCCAGCAGTAAGCGGACCTACCCGTTAGCTAACTATGGCTACACCTTC. This gives the protein CASSKRTYPLANYGYTF.

This rearrangement joins TRBV11-2 to TRBJ2-5; D is uncertain. V shed 3 bases and J shed 4 bases, with 12 bases lying between them. This CDR3 spans 14 amino acids. Germline V lookup: CDR1 SGHAT, CDR2 FQNNGV. DNA for the CDR3: TGTGCCAGCAGCTTTCTAAGAGGTGGAGAGACCCAGTACTTC. Its protein product is CASSFLRGGETQYF.

The chain is built from TRBV6-1 and TRBJ1-3, with D unresolved. Deletions cut 3 bases from V and 4 bases from J, with 10 bases between. Germline V gene sequence: CDR1 MNHNS, CDR2 SASEGT. CDR3 length equals 14 residues. The CDR3 loop reads CASSEQVLGNTIYF. The DNA of the CDR3 is TGTGCCAGCAGTGAGCAGGTACTCGGAAACACCATATATTTT.